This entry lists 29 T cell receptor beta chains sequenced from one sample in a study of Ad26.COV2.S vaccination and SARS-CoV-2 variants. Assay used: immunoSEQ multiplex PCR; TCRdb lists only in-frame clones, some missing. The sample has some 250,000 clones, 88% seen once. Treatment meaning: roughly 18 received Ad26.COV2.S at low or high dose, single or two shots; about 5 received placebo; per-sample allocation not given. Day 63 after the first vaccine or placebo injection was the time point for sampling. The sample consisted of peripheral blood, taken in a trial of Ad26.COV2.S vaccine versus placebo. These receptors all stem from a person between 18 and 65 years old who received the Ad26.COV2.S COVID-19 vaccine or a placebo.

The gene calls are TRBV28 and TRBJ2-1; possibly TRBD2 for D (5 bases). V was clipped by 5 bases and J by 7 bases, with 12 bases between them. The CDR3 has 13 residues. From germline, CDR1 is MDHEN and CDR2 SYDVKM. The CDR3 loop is CASSPGGENEQFF. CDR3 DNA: TGTGCCAGCAGTCCTGGTGGGGAGAATGAGCAGTTCTTC.

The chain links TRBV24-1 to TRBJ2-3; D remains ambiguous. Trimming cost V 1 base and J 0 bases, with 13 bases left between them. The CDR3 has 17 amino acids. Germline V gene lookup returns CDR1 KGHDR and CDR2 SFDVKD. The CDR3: CATSDFWGSLSTDTQYF. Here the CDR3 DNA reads TGTGCCACCAGTGATTTTTGGGGTAGCCTAAGCACAGATACGCAGTATTTT.

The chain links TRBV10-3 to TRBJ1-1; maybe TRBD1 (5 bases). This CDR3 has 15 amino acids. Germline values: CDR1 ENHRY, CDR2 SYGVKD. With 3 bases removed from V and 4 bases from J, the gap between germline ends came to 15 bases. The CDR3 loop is CAISDPRGVGTEAFF. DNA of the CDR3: TGTGCCATCAGTGACCCGCGGGGGGTGGGCACTGAAGCTTTCTTT.

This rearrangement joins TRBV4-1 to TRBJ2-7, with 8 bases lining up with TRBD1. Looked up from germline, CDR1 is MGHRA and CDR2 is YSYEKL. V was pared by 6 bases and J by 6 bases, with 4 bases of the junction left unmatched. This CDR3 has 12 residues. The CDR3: CASSLGQGEQYF. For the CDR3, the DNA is TGCGCCAGCAGTTTAGGACAGGGCGAGCAGTACTTC.

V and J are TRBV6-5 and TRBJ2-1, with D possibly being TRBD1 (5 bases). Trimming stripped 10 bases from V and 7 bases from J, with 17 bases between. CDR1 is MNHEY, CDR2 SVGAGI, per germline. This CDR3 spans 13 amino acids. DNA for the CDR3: TGTGCCATCAGCCCAGGGTTTTTTAATGAGCAGTTCTTC. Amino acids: CAISPGFFNEQFF.

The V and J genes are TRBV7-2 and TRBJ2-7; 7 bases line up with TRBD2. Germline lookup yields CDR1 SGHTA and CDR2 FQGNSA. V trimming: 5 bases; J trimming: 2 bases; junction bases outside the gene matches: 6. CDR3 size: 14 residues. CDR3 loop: CASSLGLGPYEQYF. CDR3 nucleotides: TGTGCCAGCAGCCTCGGACTAGGGCCCTACGAGCAGTACTTC.

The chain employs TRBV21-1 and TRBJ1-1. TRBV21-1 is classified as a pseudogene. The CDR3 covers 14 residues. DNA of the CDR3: TGTGCCAGCAGCAAAGGCCGGGCCTGGGATGTAGCTTTCTTT. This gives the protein CASSKGRAWDVAFF.

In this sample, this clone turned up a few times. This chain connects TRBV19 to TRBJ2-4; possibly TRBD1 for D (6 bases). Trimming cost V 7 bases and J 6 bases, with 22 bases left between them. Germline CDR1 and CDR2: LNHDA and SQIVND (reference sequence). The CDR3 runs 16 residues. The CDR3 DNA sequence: TGTGCCAGTAAATGGGCAGGGGCCGGCAAGGGAAACATTCAGTACTTC. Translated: CASKWAGAGKGNIQYF.

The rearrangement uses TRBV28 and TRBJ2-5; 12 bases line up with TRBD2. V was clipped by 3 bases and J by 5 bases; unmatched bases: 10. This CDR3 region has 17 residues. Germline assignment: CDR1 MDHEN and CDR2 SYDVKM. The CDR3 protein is CASSFGLAGGPWETQYF. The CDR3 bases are TGTGCCAGCAGTTTTGGCCTAGCGGGGGGGCCCTGGGAGACCCAGTACTTC.

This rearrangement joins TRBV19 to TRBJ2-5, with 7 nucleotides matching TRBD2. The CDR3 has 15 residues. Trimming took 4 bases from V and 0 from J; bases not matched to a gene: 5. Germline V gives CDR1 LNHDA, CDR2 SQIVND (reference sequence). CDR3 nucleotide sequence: TGTGCCAGTAGTAAAAGCGGGACCCACCAAGAGACCCAGTACTTC. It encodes CASSKSGTHQETQYF.

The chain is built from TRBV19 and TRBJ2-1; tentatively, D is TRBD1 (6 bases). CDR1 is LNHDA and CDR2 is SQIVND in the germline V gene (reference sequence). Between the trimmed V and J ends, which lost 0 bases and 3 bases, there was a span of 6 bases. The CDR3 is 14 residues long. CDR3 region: CASSIEDSYNEQFF. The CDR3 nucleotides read TGTGCCAGTAGTATAGAGGACAGCTACAATGAGCAGTTCTTC.

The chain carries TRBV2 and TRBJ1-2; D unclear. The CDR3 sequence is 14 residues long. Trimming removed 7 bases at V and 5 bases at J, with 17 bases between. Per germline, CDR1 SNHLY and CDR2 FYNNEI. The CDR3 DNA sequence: TGTGCCAGCACCTGGAGGATTCTAGAGTATGGCTACACCTTC. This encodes CASTWRILEYGYTF.

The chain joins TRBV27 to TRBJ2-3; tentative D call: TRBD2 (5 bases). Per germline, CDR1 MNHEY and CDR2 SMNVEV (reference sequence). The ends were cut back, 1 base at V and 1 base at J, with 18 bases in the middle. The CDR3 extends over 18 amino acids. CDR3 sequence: CASSLWTGSSSRTDTQYF. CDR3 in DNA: TGTGCCAGCAGTTTATGGACGGGGAGCTCCTCCCGCACAGATACGCAGTATTTT.

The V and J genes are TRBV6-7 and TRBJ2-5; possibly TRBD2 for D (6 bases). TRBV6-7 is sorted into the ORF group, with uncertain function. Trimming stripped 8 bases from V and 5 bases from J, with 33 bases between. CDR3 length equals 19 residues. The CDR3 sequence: CASRYGDRSDWGVGETQYF. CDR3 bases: TGTGCCAGCCGCTACGGGGATAGGTCCGACTGGGGGGTAGGGGAGACCCAGTACTTC.

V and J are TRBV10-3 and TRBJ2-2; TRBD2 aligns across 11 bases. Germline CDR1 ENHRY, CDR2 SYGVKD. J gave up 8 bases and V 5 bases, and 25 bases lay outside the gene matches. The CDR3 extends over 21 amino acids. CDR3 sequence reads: CAISTFILAGAPRPQGGELFF. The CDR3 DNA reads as TGTGCCATCAGTACTTTTATACTAGCGGGAGCACCCCGTCCCCAAGGGGGGGAGCTGTTTTTT.

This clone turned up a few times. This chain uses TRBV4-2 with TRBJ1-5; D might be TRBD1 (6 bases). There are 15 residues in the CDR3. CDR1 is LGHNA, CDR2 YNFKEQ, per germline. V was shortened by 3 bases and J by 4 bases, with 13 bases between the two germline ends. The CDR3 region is CASSQLQGPNQPQHF. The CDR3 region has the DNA TGTGCCAGCAGCCAGTTACAGGGACCTAATCAGCCCCAGCATTTT.

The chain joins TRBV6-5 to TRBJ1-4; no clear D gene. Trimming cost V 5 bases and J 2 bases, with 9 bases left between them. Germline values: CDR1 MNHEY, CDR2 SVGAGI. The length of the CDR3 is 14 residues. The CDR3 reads CASSLFGTNEKLFF. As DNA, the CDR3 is TGTGCCAGCAGTCTTTTTGGGACTAATGAAAAACTGTTTTTT.

CDR3 protein: CAVVGVRDGYTF. Written as DNA, the CDR3 is TGTGCCGTCGTTGGGGTCCGCGATGGCTACACCTTC. This chain joins TRBV11-2 and TRBJ1-2, with unresolved D. This CDR3 contains 12 residues. V was clipped by 11 bases and J by 6 bases, with 16 bases between them. Per the germline V gene, CDR1 is SGHAT and CDR2 is FQNNGV.

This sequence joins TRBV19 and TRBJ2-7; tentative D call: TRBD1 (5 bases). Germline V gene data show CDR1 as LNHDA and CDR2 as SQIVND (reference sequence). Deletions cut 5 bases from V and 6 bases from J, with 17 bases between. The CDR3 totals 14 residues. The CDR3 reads CASSESEGAPEQYF. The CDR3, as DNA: TGTGCCAGTAGTGAGAGCGAAGGGGCACCCGAGCAGTACTTC.

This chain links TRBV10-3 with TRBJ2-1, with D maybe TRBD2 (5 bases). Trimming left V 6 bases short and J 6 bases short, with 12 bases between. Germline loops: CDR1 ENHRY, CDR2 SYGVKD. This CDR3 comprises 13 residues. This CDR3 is CAIREVTSNEQFF. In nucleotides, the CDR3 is TGTGCCATCAGGGAGGTCACTAGCAATGAGCAGTTCTTC.

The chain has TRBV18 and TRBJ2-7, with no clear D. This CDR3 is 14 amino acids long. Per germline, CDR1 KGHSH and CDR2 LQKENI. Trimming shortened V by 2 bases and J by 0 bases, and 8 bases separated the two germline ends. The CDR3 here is CASSPFGSSYEQYF. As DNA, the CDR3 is TGTGCCAGCTCACCATTTGGGTCCTCCTACGAGCAGTACTTC.

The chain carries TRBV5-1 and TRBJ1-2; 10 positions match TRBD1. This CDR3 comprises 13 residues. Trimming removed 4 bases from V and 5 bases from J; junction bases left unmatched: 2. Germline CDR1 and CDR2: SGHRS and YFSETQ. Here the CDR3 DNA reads TGCGCCAGCAGCGGACAGGGGGGATATGGCTACACCTTC. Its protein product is CASSGQGGYGYTF.

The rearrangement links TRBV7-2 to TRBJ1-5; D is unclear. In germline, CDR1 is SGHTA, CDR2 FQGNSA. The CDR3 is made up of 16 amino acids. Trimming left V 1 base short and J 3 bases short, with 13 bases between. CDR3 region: CASSLGGRGHNQPQHF. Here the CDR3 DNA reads TGTGCCAGCAGCTTAGGTGGGCGGGGTCACAATCAGCCCCAGCATTTT.

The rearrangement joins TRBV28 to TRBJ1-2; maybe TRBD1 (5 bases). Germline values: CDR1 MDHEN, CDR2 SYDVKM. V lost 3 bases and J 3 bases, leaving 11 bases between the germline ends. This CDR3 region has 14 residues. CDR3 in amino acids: CASSFLDTHYGYTF. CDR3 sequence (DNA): TGTGCCAGCAGTTTTCTGGACACACACTATGGCTACACCTTC.

CDR3 DNA sequence: TGCAGTGCTAGGTCTGGTGAAAAACTGTTTTTT. This sequence encodes CSARSGEKLFF. This chain connects TRBV20-1 to TRBJ1-4; D is undetermined. Trimming left V 3 bases short and J 7 bases short, with 6 bases between. Germline CDR1 reads DFQATT; CDR2 reads SNEGSKA (reference sequence). There are 11 residues in the CDR3.

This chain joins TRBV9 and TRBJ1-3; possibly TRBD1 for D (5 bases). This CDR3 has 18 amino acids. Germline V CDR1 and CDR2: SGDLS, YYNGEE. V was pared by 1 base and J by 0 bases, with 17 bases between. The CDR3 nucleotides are TGTGCCAGCAGCGTATCGGGTTCGGGGGTGACCTCTGGAAACACCATATATTTT. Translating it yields CASSVSGSGVTSGNTIYF. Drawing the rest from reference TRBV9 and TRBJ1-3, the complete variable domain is DSGVTQTPKHLITATGQRVTLRCSPRSGDLSVYWYQQSLDQGLQFLIQYYNGEERAKGNILERFSAQQFPDLHSELNLSSLELGDSALYFCASSVSGSGVTSGNTIYFGEGSWLTVV.

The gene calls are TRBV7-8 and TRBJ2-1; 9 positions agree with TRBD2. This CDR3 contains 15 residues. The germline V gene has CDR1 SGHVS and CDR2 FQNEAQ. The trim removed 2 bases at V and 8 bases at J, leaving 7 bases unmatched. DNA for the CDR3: TGTGCCAGCAGCTTAAAGCGGGGGGCCGTGGATGAGCAGTTCTTC. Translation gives CASSLKRGAVDEQFF.

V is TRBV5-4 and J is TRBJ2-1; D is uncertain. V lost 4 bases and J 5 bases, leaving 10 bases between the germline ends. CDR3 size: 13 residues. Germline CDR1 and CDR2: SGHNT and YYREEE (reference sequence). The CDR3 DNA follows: TGTGCCAGCAGCGGTCAGGTAAACAATGAGCAGTTCTTC. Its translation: CASSGQVNNEQFF.

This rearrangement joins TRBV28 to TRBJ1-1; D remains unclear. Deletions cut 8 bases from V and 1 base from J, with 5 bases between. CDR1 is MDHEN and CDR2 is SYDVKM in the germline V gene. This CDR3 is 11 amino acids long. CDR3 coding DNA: TGTGCCAGCCATGAGAACACTGAAGCTTTCTTT. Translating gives CASHENTEAFF.